These T cell receptor beta chains were read from a single sample in a study of T cell responses to AZD1222 COVID-19 vaccine. Produced via immunoSEQ multiplex PCR; TCRdb's table is partial and in-frame only. The sample lists roughly 100,000 clones; 80% to 85% were seen once. This specimen was peripheral blood, taken on day 0 of AZD1222 vaccination. Source of these receptors: an adult in good health. Each CDR3 is given with its conserved first and last residue. The D gene is left open where the match is weak.

V gene: TRBV5-1
CDR3 length: 14
D gene: TRBD1
CDR3 protein: CASSSGQGPYGYTF

V gene: TRBV5-1
CDR3 length: 17
D gene: TRBD1
CDR3 protein: CASSSTGTAYSGNTIYF

V gene: TRBV7-2
CDR3 length: 15
D gene: TRBD1
CDR3 protein: CASSLMGTANTEAFF

V gene: TRBV27
CDR3 length: 12
D gene: TRBD1
CDR3 protein: CASGTANYGYTF

V gene: TRBV4-1
CDR3 length: 16
D gene: -
CDR3 protein: CASSPRTGTGPETQYF

V gene: TRBV11-2
CDR3 length: 16
D gene: TRBD2
CDR3 protein: CASSLNSGRYHNEQFF

V gene: TRBV4-3
CDR3 length: 17
D gene: -
CDR3 protein: CASRRGARHPPDQPQHF

V gene: TRBV12-3/TRBV12-4
CDR3 length: 13
D gene: -
CDR3 protein: CASSFRPNTEAFF

V gene: TRBV21-1
CDR3 length: 19
D gene: -
CDR3 protein: CASSKEGDRVGPHRETQYF

V gene: TRBV27
CDR3 length: 13
D gene: -
CDR3 protein: CASSLPGSDTQYF

V gene: TRBV2
CDR3 length: 14
D gene: -
CDR3 protein: CATLRDRVENEQFF

V gene: TRBV7-2
CDR3 length: 15
D gene: -
CDR3 protein: CASSLEGTNNSPLHF

V gene: TRBV11-2
CDR3 length: 14
D gene: -
CDR3 protein: CASSLDRVNQPQHF

V gene: TRBV4-3
CDR3 length: 14
D gene: -
CDR3 protein: CASSQGLLTDTQYF

V gene: TRBV6-5
CDR3 length: 15
D gene: -
CDR3 protein: CASSKPGWTNTEAFF

V gene: TRBV7-9
CDR3 length: 14
D gene: -
CDR3 protein: CASSTLLITSPLHF

V gene: TRBV11-3
CDR3 length: 13
D gene: -
CDR3 protein: CASSPTFTGELFF

V gene: TRBV19
CDR3 length: 14
D gene: TRBD1
CDR3 protein: CASSTKGQGYGYTF

V gene: TRBV19
CDR3 length: 13
D gene: -
CDR3 protein: CASSASQGTEAFF

V gene: TRBV15
CDR3 length: 15
D gene: -
CDR3 protein: CATSKQRTALYGYTF

V gene: TRBV9
CDR3 length: 15
D gene: -
CDR3 protein: CASSGGQSSGNTIYF

V gene: TRBV18
CDR3 length: 14
D gene: TRBD1
CDR3 protein: CASSREGAGYGYTF

V gene: TRBV18
CDR3 length: 16
D gene: TRBD1
CDR3 protein: CASSWRGQEVNTEAFF

V gene: TRBV7-8
CDR3 length: 14
D gene: TRBD1
CDR3 protein: CASSLNGQGVGYTF

V gene: TRBV2
CDR3 length: 13
D gene: -
CDR3 protein: CASTPRSTGELFF

V gene: TRBV18
CDR3 length: 11
D gene: -
CDR3 protein: CASSRRTQAFF

V gene: TRBV6-5
CDR3 length: 15
D gene: -
CDR3 protein: CASSTLAGDTGELFF

V gene: TRBV5-1
CDR3 length: 15
D gene: TRBD2
CDR3 protein: CASSPGGTSGYEQYF